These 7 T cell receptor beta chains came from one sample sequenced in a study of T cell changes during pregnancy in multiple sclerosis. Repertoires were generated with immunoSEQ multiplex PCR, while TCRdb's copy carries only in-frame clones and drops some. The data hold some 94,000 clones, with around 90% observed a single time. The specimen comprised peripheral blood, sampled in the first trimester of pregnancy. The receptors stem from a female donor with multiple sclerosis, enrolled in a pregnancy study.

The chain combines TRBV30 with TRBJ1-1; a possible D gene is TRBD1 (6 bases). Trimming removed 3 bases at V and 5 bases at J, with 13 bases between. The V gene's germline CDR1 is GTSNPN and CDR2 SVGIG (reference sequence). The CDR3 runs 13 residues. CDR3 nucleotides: TGTGCCTGGAGGGAGGGGGGGAGGACTGAAGCTTTCTTT. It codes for CAWREGGRTEAFF.

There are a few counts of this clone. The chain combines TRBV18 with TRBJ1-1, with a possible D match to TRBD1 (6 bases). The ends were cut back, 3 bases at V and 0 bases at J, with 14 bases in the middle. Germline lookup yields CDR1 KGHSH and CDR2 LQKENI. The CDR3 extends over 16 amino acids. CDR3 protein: CASSPLTGAMNTEAFF. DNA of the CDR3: TGTGCCAGCTCACCCCTGACAGGAGCCATGAACACTGAAGCTTTCTTT.

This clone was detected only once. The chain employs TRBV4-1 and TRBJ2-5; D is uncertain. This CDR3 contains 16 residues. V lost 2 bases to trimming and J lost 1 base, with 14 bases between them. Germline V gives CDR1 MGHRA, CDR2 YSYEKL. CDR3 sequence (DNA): TGCGCCAGCAGCCAAATCGGTGGAGCGATCCAAGAGACCCAGTACTTC. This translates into CASSQIGGAIQETQYF.

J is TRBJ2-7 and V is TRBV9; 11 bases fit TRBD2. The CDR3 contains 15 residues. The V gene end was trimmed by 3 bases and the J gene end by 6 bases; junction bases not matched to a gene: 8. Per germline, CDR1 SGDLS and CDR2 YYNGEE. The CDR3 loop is CASSAVAGGPVEQYF. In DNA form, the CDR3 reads TGTGCCAGCAGCGCCGTAGCGGGAGGGCCTGTCGAGCAGTACTTC. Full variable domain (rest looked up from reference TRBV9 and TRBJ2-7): DSGVTQTPKHLITATGQRVTLRCSPRSGDLSVYWYQQSLDQGLQFLIQYYNGEERAKGNILERFSAQQFPDLHSELNLSSLELGDSALYFCASSAVAGGPVEQYFGPGTRLTVT.

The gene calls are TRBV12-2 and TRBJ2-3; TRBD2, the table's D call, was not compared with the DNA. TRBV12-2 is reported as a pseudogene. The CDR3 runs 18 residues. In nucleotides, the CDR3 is TGTGCAAGTCGCTGGAGACTAGCGGGAGGGCCATTAGCAGATACGCAGTATTTT. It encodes CASRWRLAGGPLADTQYF.

CDR3 sequence: CASSYSIWTGDNEQFF. For the CDR3, the DNA is TGTGCCAGCAGTTACTCGATTTGGACAGGGGACAATGAGCAGTTCTTC. V and J are TRBV6-6 and TRBJ2-1; 9 bases match TRBD1. V dropped 0 bases and J dropped 5; count of bases not matched to a gene: 5. Germline V gene lookup returns CDR1 MNHNY and CDR2 SVGAGI (reference sequence). The CDR3 contains 16 residues.

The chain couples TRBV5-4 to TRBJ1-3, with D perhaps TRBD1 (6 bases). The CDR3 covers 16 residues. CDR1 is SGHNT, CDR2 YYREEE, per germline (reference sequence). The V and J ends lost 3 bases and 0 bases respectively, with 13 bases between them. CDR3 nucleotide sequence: TGTGCCAGCAGCTCTTCAGGGGCCCGCTCTGGAAACACCATATATTTT. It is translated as CASSSSGARSGNTIYF.